This TCR beta chain was sequenced in a study of identical twins. The CDR3 runs 15 residues. V lost 3 bases, J lost 2 bases, and 4 bases stayed unmatched. CDR1 is DFQATT, CDR2 SNEGSKA, per germline (reference sequence). Template switching added a universal primer site; cDNA carried unique molecular identifiers. TCRdb re-derived calls from the 5' RACE reads in MiXCR, one entry per CDR3 protein. The sample yields about 300,000 distinct CDR3 sequences, 9% to 15% seen once. Study-level points and caveats: Surplus twin overlap in beta out-of-frame sequences was less pronounced. Models underestimated how often monozygotic twins shared out-of-frame TCR alpha.

This clonotype has just a few counts. Antigen specificity is unknown. These data were likewise used in another study, on yellow fever vaccine responses in identical twins.

The chain combines TRBV20-1 with TRBJ2-2; TRBD2 matches at 9 bases. Source material: CD8+ T cells sorted from blood. The sequence was collected from a woman aged 18-35 years in good health. The CDR3 protein is CSARDSGSNTGELFF. The CDR3 DNA is TGCAGTGCTAGGGATAGCGGGAGTAACACCGGGGAGCTGTTTTTT.